In its sample, the clone carrying this TCR beta chain was seen a few times. Using immunoSEQ multiplex PCR, the repertoire was profiled, and TCRdb retains in-frame clones only, with some absent. The table has around 30,000 clones, over 70% seen once. This specimen comes from a study of radiation and T cells in renal cell carcinoma. Germline values: CDR1 MGHDK, CDR2 SYGVNS. V lost 4 bases and J 8 bases, leaving 9 bases between the germline ends. This CDR3 is built from 12 residues. Sample time point: blood 4 weeks post-SBRT, at nephrectomy. Treatment here: 15 Gy SBRT to primary tumor, nephrectomy 4 weeks later.

The sequence was obtained from a man in his fifties or sixties with renal cell carcinoma. The chain joins TRBV25-1 to TRBJ1-5; D perhaps matches TRBD1 (5 bases). Specimen: blood, collected from a patient whose treatment included radiotherapy and nephrectomy. The CDR3 spells CASSGLTEPQHF. CDR3 in DNA: TGTGCCAGCAGTGGACTGACAGAGCCCCAGCATTTT.